This TCR beta chain was identified during a study of regulatory T cells in long-lasting Graves disease. Turning to the study itself: Antithyroid drug exposure in newly diagnosed Graves' patients had lasted under 3 months.

Libraries of TCR beta came from iRepertoire HTBI primers plus Arm-PCR of CDR3 regions. From the multiplex PCR reads, TCRdb called clonotypes with MiXCR, one entry per CDR3 protein. The sample gives about 240,000 distinct CDR3 sequences, 20% of which show up once; about 15% is in the top ten. This clonotype was counted once. V was pared by 4 bases and J by 3 bases, with 11 bases of the junction left unmatched. Germline CDR1 reads SGHRS; CDR2 reads YFSETQ. The CDR3 is 16 amino acids. Time point meaning: newly diagnosed GD, antithyroid drugs for less than 3 months. The TCR library was made from RNA extracted from PBMCs.

Sequences were derived from peripheral blood mononuclear cells (PBMCs), sampled at new diagnosis, from a patient treated with antithyroid drugs. The chain employs TRBV5-1 and TRBJ2-3; 7 positions agree with TRBD1. The TCR comes from a female donor with Graves disease. The CDR3 loop is CASSQEQGTRTDTQYF. The CDR3 bases are TGCGCCAGCAGCCAAGAACAGGGGACAAGAACAGATACGCAGTATTTT.